This passage covers 10 T cell receptor beta chains from one sample sequenced in a study of spatial heterogeneity in lung cancer. General study findings and limits: Tumors with more nonsynonymous mutations had more expanded intratumoral alpha and beta TCRs.

One entry per CDR3 protein results from TCRdb running MiXCR on the 5' RACE reads. The profile covers 25,000 to 30,000 distinct CDR3 sequences, with 7% to 7.5% appearing a single time and around 26% taken by the ten largest. For these TCRs, the target antigens are not known. Time point here: sample taken at primary tumor resection. The sequenced sample was lung tumor tissue, obtained at surgery. These TCRs come from a male donor with early-stage non-small cell lung cancer.

This clonotype was seen ten or more times. The chain uses TRBV20-1 and TRBJ2-1; D ambiguous. CDR3 length: 15 residues. The V end lost 3 bases, the J end lost 3 bases, and 15 bases lay between the germline ends. Germline assignment: CDR1 DFQATT and CDR2 SNEGSKA (reference sequence). The chain's CDR3 is CSARDSGHSYNEQFF. The CDR3 bases are TGCAGTGCTAGGGATTCGGGTCATAGCTACAATGAGCAGTTCTTC.

Only a few counts were recorded for this clonotype. The chain employs TRBV29-1 and TRBJ2-1; the D is unclear. Trimming left V 5 bases short and J 7 bases short, with 18 bases between. This CDR3 has 14 residues. Germline values: CDR1 SQVTM, CDR2 ANQGSEA. The CDR3 coding sequence is TGCAGCGTTTACACCGGGCGCTTAGGGAATGAGCAGTTCTTC. It codes for CSVYTGRLGNEQFF.

This clonotype has a count of ten or more. The chain is built from TRBV6-5 and TRBJ2-1; the D gene is possibly TRBD2 (5 bases). The V end was cut by 6 bases, the J end by 10 bases, with 13 bases between. There are 12 residues in the CDR3. Germline V gene lookup returns CDR1 MNHEY and CDR2 SVGAGI. Written as DNA, the CDR3 is TGTGCCAGCAGGGAGGCAGGAGGAGAGCAGTTCTTC. Residues: CASREAGGEQFF.

This clonotype was counted a few times. The rearrangement links TRBV18 to TRBJ2-1; TRBD1 aligns across 9 bases. CDR1 and CDR2 (germline): KGHSH, LQKENI. CDR3 length: 15 amino acids. V dropped 2 bases and J dropped 4; count of bases not matched to a gene: 3. This CDR3 reads CASSPTDRGYNEQFF. In nucleotides, the CDR3 is TGTGCCAGCTCACCAACGGACAGGGGTTACAATGAGCAGTTCTTC.

The chain uses TRBV3-1 and TRBJ1-1, with a possible D match to TRBD1 (5 bases). From germline, CDR1 is LGHDT and CDR2 YNNKEL (reference sequence). The CDR3 is 12 amino acids. Trimming shortened V by 2 bases and J by 9 bases, and 10 bases separated the two germline ends. The CDR3 DNA is TGTGCCAGCAGCCAAAGGGACCTCCAAGCTTTCTTT. Translating it yields CASSQRDLQAFF.

The CDR3, as DNA: TGTGCCAGCTCACCAATCGGGTCTGGGGCCAACGTCCTGACTTTC. Protein: CASSPIGSGANVLTF. This sequence joins TRBV18 and TRBJ2-6; D gene uncertain. V was clipped by 2 bases and J by 1 base, with 6 bases between them. The germline V gene encodes CDR1 KGHSH and CDR2 LQKENI. This CDR3 region has 15 residues. The full variable domain, with the rest looked up from reference TRBV18 and TRBJ2-6, is NAGVMQNPRHLVRRRGQEARLRCSPMKGHSHVYWYRQLPEEGLKFMVYLQKENIIDESGMPKERFSAEFPKEGPSILRIQQVVRGDSAAYFCASSPIGSGANVLTFGAGSRLTVL.

This clonotype was counted between two and nine times. This chain uses TRBV7-8 with TRBJ1-6; D may be TRBD1 (5 bases). Trimming removed 5 bases at V and 8 bases at J, with 19 bases between. The CDR3 runs to 16 residues. The V gene's germline CDR1 is SGHVS and CDR2 FQNEAQ. The CDR3 sequence is CASSLAGSFTYSPLHF. DNA for the CDR3: TGTGCCAGCAGCCTTGCAGGGAGTTTTACTTATTCACCCCTCCACTTT.

This clonotype was picked up many times. This chain joins TRBV7-2 and TRBJ2-7, with a weak D call TRBD1 (5 bases). Trimming shortened V by 5 bases and J by 2 bases, and 16 bases separated the two germline ends. Looked up from germline, CDR1 is SGHTA and CDR2 is FQGNSA. This CDR3 is built from 15 residues. This CDR3 reads CASSGDALGPYEQYF. For the CDR3, the DNA is TGTGCCAGCAGCGGCGACGCGCTGGGGCCCTACGAGCAGTACTTC.

In its sample, this clonotype was seen many times. CDR3 in amino acids: CASSGGWGTAANYGYTF. Here the CDR3 DNA reads TGTGCCAGCAGTGGCGGCTGGGGGACAGCAGCTAACTATGGCTACACCTTC. This chain connects TRBV6-1 to TRBJ1-2; 7 bases line up with TRBD1. Unmatched junction bases numbered 11, after V lost 4 bases and J lost 0 bases. This CDR3 spans 17 amino acids. Germline loops: CDR1 MNHNS, CDR2 SASEGT.

In this sample, this clonotype turned up many times. The chain carries TRBV28 and TRBJ2-5, with 9 positions matching TRBD2. Germline CDR1 reads MDHEN; CDR2 reads SYDVKM. J gave up 4 bases and V 3 bases, and 6 bases lay outside the gene matches. The CDR3 loop spans 15 amino acids. CDR3 nucleotide sequence: TGTGCCAGCAGTTTTCCAGCGGGGGGTATAGAGACCCAGTACTTC. This gives the protein CASSFPAGGIETQYF.